Presented here are 15 T cell receptor beta chains from one specimen sequenced in a study of blood T cell repertoires in COVID-19. Profiling relied on immunoSEQ multiplex PCR, and the TCRdb table lists in-frame clones only, not all of them. The table records about 320,000 clones, under 90% of them present only once. Sequenced: PBMCs or T cells enriched from blood (not recorded which). The receptors were gathered from a man aged 60 to 75 who had recovered from COVID-19.

This rearrangement joins TRBV3-1 (or the pseudogene TRBV3-2) to TRBJ2-1, with a possible D match to TRBD2 (6 bases). This CDR3 is built from 14 residues. CDR1 LGHDT and CDR2 YNNKEL come from the germline V gene (reference sequence). Trimming pared 4 bases from V and 3 bases from J, leaving 10 bases between. The DNA of the CDR3 is TGTGCCAGCAGCCTCCCGGGAGACTACAATGAGCAGTTCTTC. Amino acids: CASSLPGDYNEQFF.

The chain links TRBV7-2 to TRBJ2-7; D call uncertain. CDR3 length equals 15 residues. Germline assignment: CDR1 SGHTA and CDR2 FQGNSA. Trimming left V 1 base short and J 7 bases short, with 17 bases between. This chain's CDR3 is CASSLGLAHSYEQYF. DNA for the CDR3: TGTGCCAGCAGCTTAGGTTTGGCCCATTCTTATGAGCAGTACTTC.

The V gene is TRBV2, the J gene TRBJ1-2; D may be TRBD1 (5 bases). Germline V gives CDR1 SNHLY, CDR2 FYNNEI. The length of the CDR3 is 14 residues. The V gene lost 7 bases and the J gene lost 4 bases, with 16 bases spanning the gap. The CDR3 loop reads CASIPDSATYGYTF. The CDR3 DNA reads as TGTGCCAGCATCCCTGACAGTGCGACCTATGGCTACACCTTC.

The chain is built from TRBV9 and TRBJ2-7; 9 bases match TRBD1. V lost 1 base to trimming and J lost 5 bases; unmatched junction nucleotides: 4. The CDR3 loop spans 14 amino acids. Germline V CDR1 and CDR2: SGDLS, YYNGEE. The CDR3 DNA follows: TGTGCCAGCAGCGTAACAGGGGGCCACAACGAGCAGTACTTC. It is translated as CASSVTGGHNEQYF.

The rearrangement links TRBV10-3 to TRBJ2-5; 10 nucleotides match TRBD2. This CDR3 comprises 14 residues. V trimming: 4 bases; J trimming: 5 bases; junction bases outside the gene matches: 4. Germline V CDR1 and CDR2: ENHRY, SYGVKD. For the CDR3, the DNA is TGTGCCATCAGTGCCAGCGGGAGGGACGAGACCCAGTACTTC. It specifies CAISASGRDETQYF.

The chain couples TRBV4-3 to TRBJ2-2; D gene unclear. Trimming left V 1 base short and J 4 bases short, with 7 bases between. Germline CDR1 LGHNA, CDR2 YSLEER. The CDR3 runs 14 residues. CDR3 loop: CASSQVWATGELFF. CDR3 bases: TGCGCCAGCAGCCAAGTTTGGGCCACCGGGGAGCTGTTTTTT.

The chain combines TRBV21-1 with TRBJ1-1; the D call of TRBD1 is as the table states it, not checked on the DNA. TRBV21-1 is a known pseudogene. The CDR3 runs 13 residues. CDR3 sequence reads: CASSPRQNTEAFF. CDR3 DNA: TGTGCCAGCAGCCCCCGACAGAACACTGAAGCTTTCTTT.

The chain recombines TRBV11-1 with TRBJ2-7; 8 nucleotides match TRBD1. Germline V gives CDR1 SGHAT, CDR2 FQDESV (reference sequence). Trimming cost V 5 bases and J 4 bases; bases outside gene matches: 7. This CDR3 has 14 amino acids. The CDR3 DNA reads as TGTGCCAGCAGCGGGGGACAGGTACGTTACGAGCAGTACTTC. It specifies CASSGGQVRYEQYF.

J is TRBJ1-1 and V is TRBV4-2, with 7 bases aligning to TRBD1. This CDR3 contains 15 residues. V trimming: 3 bases; J trimming: 0 bases; junction bases outside the gene matches: 4. CDR1 is LGHNA and CDR2 is YNFKEQ in the germline V gene. The CDR3 protein is CASSQPTGLNTEAFF. The CDR3 bases are TGTGCCAGCAGCCAGCCGACAGGGTTGAACACTGAAGCTTTCTTT.

J is TRBJ2-3 and V is TRBV5-1, with 11 bases matching TRBD2. Germline V gene data show CDR1 as SGHRS and CDR2 as YFSETQ. The J segment lost 2 bases and the V segment lost 4 bases, leaving 15 bases of the junction unmatched. CDR3 length equals 19 residues. The chain's CDR3 is CASSVTGTSGLLITDTQYF. The CDR3 coding sequence is TGCGCCAGCAGCGTAACCGGGACTAGCGGTCTACTCATCACAGATACGCAGTATTTT.

This chain uses TRBV12-5 with TRBJ2-1; 12 bases are a match to TRBD2. V lost 2 bases, J lost 10 bases, and 12 bases stayed unmatched. This CDR3 is 17 amino acids long. Germline lookup yields CDR1 LGHNT and CDR2 FRNRAP. The CDR3 DNA reads as TGTGCTAGTGGTTTGTCTACTCTAGCGGGAGGGCCTTTGGAGCAGTTCTTC. It encodes CASGLSTLAGGPLEQFF.

The chain combines TRBV5-1 with TRBJ1-4, with D possibly matching TRBD1 (6 bases). This CDR3 spans 16 amino acids. The V gene's germline CDR1 is SGHRS and CDR2 YFSETQ. The germline V and J ends were trimmed by 5 bases and 2 bases, with 16 bases remaining between them. CDR3 sequence (DNA): TGCGCCAGCAGATCCGGGACACCTTCCACTAATGAAAAACTGTTTTTT. This codes for CASRSGTPSTNEKLFF.

The chain is built from TRBV29-1 and TRBJ2-5; 8 bases fit TRBD2. CDR1 and CDR2 (germline): SQVTM, ANQGSEA. This CDR3 region has 12 residues. CDR3 DNA: TGCAGTTTCGGGAGGGCCACAGAGACCCAGTACTTC. Protein product: CSFGRATETQYF. The full variable domain, completed using reference TRBV29-1 and TRBJ2-5, is SAVISQKPSRDICQRGTSLTIQCQVDSQVTMMFWYRQQPGQSLTLIATANQGSEATYESGFVIDKFPISRPNLTFSTLTVSNMSPEDSSIYLCSFGRATETQYFGPGTRLLVL.

The rearrangement uses TRBV2 and TRBJ1-2; no clear D. Germline V gene data show CDR1 as SNHLY and CDR2 as FYNNEI. V was shortened by 0 bases and J by 1 base, with 6 bases between the two germline ends. There are 14 residues in the CDR3. The CDR3 sequence is CASSEARGNYGYTF. In DNA form, the CDR3 reads TGTGCCAGCAGTGAAGCGCGGGGTAACTATGGCTACACCTTC.

V usage is TRBV7-9 and J usage is TRBJ1-5, with D perhaps TRBD1 (6 bases). Germline V CDR1 and CDR2: SEHNR, FQNEAQ (reference sequence). Trimming left V 1 base short and J 2 bases short, with 9 bases between. The CDR3 is made up of 15 amino acids. The CDR3 reads CASSLEGVGNQPQHF. The CDR3, as DNA: TGTGCCAGCAGCTTAGAGGGGGTGGGCAATCAGCCCCAGCATTTT.